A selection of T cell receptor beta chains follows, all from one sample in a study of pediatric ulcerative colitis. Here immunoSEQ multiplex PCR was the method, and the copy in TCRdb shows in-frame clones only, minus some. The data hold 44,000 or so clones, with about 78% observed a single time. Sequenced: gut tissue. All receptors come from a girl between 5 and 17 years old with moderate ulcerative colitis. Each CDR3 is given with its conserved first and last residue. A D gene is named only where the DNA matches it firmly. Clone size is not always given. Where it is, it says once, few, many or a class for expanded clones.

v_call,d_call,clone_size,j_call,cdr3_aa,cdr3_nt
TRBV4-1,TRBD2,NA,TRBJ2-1,CASSQDAPQSAGASYNEQFF,TGCGCCAGCAGCCAAGATGCCCCGCAGTCGGCGGGAGCCTCCTACAATGAGCAGTTCTTC
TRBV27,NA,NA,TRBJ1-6,CASSLKPYSTDSPLHF,TGTGCCAGCAGTTTAAAGCCCTACTCGACGGATTCACCCCTCCACTTT
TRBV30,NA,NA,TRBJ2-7,CAWSRLARPHEQYF,TGTGCCTGGTCTCGTCTAGCGAGACCCCACGAGCAGTACTTC
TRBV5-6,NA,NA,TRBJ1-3,CASSLDTGLTDTIYF,TGTGCCAGCAGCTTGGATACAGGGTTAACGGACACCATATATTTT
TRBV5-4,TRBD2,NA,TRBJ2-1,CASSLTPGLNYNEQFF,TGTGCCAGCAGCTTGACCCCGGGACTAAATTACAATGAGCAGTTCTTC
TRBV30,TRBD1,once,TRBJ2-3,CAWSKQGGDTQYF,TGTGCCTGGAGTAAACAGGGGGGAGATACGCAGTATTTT
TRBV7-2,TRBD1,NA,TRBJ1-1,CASSSHPGQGNRGTEAFF,TGTGCCAGCAGCTCACACCCGGGACAGGGGAATCGGGGCACTGAAGCTTTCTTT
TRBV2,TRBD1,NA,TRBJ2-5,CASRTGTGEETQYF,TGTGCCAGCAGGACCGGGACAGGGGAAGAGACCCAGTACTTC
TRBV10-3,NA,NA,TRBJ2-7,CAISESTTEFQAGPTYEQYF,TGTGCCATCAGTGAGTCGACAACGGAGTTCCAGGCGGGCCCTACCTACGAGCAGTACTTC
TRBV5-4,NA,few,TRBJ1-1,CASSFSSGAEAFF,TGTGCCAGCAGCTTCTCTTCGGGGGCTGAAGCTTTCTTT
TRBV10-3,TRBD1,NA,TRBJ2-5,CAIRSATGSQETQYF,TGTGCCATCAGGTCCGCGACAGGGTCCCAAGAGACCCAGTACTTC
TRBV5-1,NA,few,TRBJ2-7,CASSLELGYEQYF,TGCGCCAGCAGCTTGGAACTTGGCTACGAGCAGTACTTC
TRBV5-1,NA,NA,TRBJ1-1,CASSPTQGSVAFF,TGCGCCAGCAGCCCGACACAAGGCTCCGTGGCTTTCTTT
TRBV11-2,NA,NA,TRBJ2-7,CASSKTPRQTHFTF,TGTGCCAGCAGCAAAACTCCCCGACAGACACATTTCACCTTC
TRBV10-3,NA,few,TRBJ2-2,CAIRGQDTGELFF,TGTGCCATCAGGGGGCAGGACACCGGGGAGCTGTTTTTT
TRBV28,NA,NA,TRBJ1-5,CASSPVGQPQHF,TGTGCCAGCAGTCCGGTGGGTCAGCCCCAGCATTTT
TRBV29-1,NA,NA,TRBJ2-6,CSVEAWPNVLTF,TGCAGCGTTGAGGCCTGGCCCAACGTCCTGACTTTC
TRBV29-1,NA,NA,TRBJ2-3,CSVDGRPADTQYF,TGCAGCGTTGATGGCCGGCCCGCAGATACGCAGTATTTT
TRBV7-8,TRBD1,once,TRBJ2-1,CASSHLTGSSYNEQFF,TGTGCCAGCAGCCACCTGACAGGGAGCTCCTACAATGAGCAGTTCTTC
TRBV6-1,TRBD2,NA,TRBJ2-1,CASSEALAGGGNEQFF,TGTGCCAGCAGTGAAGCTTTAGCGGGAGGGGGCAATGAGCAGTTCTTC
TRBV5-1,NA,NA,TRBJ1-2,CASSRLGGNYGYTF,TGCGCCAGCAGCCGGCTAGGGGGAAACTATGGCTACACCTTC
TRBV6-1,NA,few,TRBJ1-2,CASSGIGAALIRGYTF,TGTGCCAGCAGTGGGATCGGGGCAGCTTTAATACGTGGCTACACCTTC
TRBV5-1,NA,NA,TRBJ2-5,CASSSGLLETQYF,TGCGCCAGCAGCTCGGGACTGCTCGAGACCCAGTACTTC